The clone carrying this TCR beta chain was counted between two and nine times. What it recognizes is unknown. MiXCR, run by TCRdb on the RT-PCR reads, gives a single entry per CDR3 protein. Of 500,000 to 600,000 distinct CDR3 sequences listed, 12% are singletons. These data are taken from a study of response to subunit inactivated influenza vaccine. Study-wide findings and caveats: The authors proposed limited new T cell recruitment per seasonal influenza vaccination.

Trimming removed 4 bases at V and 6 bases at J, with 16 bases between. CDR3 length: 14 residues. Germline CDR1 is LGHDT and CDR2 is YNNKEL (reference sequence). The specimen was PBMCs from blood, collected on the day of vaccination. The TCR originated in a man aged 45-65 years who received an inactivated influenza vaccine. The chain has TRBV3-1 and TRBJ2-7, with D perhaps given as TRBD1 or TRBD2 (5 bases each). CDR3 coding DNA: TGTGCCAGCAGCCCGGTGTCGGGGCTTTTCGAGCAGTACTTC. Protein: CASSPVSGLFEQYF.